The table lists the clone carrying this TCR beta chain with many counts. Its specificity is not known. Quantitative barcoded 5'-RACE was used to prepare TCR beta libraries. From the 5' RACE reads, TCRdb called clonotypes with MiXCR, one entry per CDR3 protein. Seen here are 700,000 to 850,000 distinct CDR3 sequences, roughly 10% observed once, and the top ten hold 0.51%. The data are from a study of CD8 T cells in ankylosing spondylitis. General study results and limits: Relatively scarce in peripheral blood, disease-linked clones were CD8+. Both synovial fluid and blood in reactive arthritis had previously been reported to carry some motif variants. As reported, disease-linked clones showed significant enrichment in matched ankylosing spondylitis synovial fluid. Several highly homologous variants formed a TCR beta motif that appeared characteristic of ankylosing spondylitis blood.

Germline assignment: CDR1 MGHDK and CDR2 SYGVNS. The CDR3 is 14 amino acids. Trimming cost V 2 bases and J 5 bases, with 12 bases left between them. The receptor was derived from a male donor with ankylosing spondylitis. The source material was blood, either unsorted or a sorted T cell fraction (not recorded which). The chain is built from TRBV25-1 and TRBJ2-5; D is unclear. The CDR3 loop is CASSEVGRWETQYF. In nucleotides, the CDR3 is TGTGCCAGCAGTGAAGTGGGCCGTTGGGAGACCCAGTACTTC.